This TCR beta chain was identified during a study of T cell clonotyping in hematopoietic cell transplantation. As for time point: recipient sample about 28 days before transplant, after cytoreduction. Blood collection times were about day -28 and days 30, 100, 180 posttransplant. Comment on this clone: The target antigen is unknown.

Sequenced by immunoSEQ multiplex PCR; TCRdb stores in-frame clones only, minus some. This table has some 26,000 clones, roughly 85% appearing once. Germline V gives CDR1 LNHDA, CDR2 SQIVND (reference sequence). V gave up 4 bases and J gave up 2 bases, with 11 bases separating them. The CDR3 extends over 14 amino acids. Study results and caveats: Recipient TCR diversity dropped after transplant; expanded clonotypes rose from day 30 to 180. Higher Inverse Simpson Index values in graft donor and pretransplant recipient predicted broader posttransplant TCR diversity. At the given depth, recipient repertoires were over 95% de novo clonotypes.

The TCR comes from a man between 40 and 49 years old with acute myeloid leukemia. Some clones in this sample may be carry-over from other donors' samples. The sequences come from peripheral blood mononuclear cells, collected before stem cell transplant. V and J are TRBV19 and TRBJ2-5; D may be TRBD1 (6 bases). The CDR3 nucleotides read TGTGCCAGTAGTACGGGGACACTACAAGAGACCCAGTACTTC. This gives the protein CASSTGTLQETQYF.